This passage covers 11 T cell receptor beta chains from one sample sequenced in a study of T cell repertoires in cytomegalovirus infection. No antigens are known for them. TCRdb re-analysed the reads in MiXCR, keeping a single row per CDR3 protein. Of about 830,000 distinct CDR3 sequences listed, about 30% are singletons. This sample comprised cultured CD8+ T cells from PBMCs, obtained from culture after CMV antigen stimulation. Every receptor here comes from a human donor in good health (CMV status not recorded). Some clones in this sample may be carry-over from other donors' samples.

The sample holds a few counts of this clonotype. This sequence joins TRBV27 and TRBJ1-1, with 9 bases fitting TRBD1. Per germline, CDR1 MNHEY and CDR2 SMNVEV (reference sequence). This CDR3 has 14 amino acids. Unmatched junction bases numbered 6, after V lost 5 bases and J lost 5 bases. The CDR3 sequence: CASSPSGTGTEAFF. The CDR3 bases are TGTGCCAGCAGTCCCTCCGGGACAGGGACTGAAGCTTTCTTT.

As for this clonotype: One end of the junction fails to match germline, which may point to a read error. The chain uses TRBV7-7 and TRBJ2-1, with a possible D match to TRBD1 (5 bases). The CDR3 runs to 15 residues. The germline CDR1 and CDR2 sequences are SSHAT and FNYEAQ (reference sequence). The CDR3 sequence: CASSFGHLPYNEQFF. DNA for the CDR3: TGTGCTAGCAGCTTCGGACACCTTCCCTACAATGAGCAGTTCTTC.

The CDR3 coding sequence is TGTGCCAGCAGCTTGGACAGGTCGTTAGAGACCCAGTACTTC. It codes for CASSLDRSLETQYF. V usage is TRBV7-6 and J usage is TRBJ2-5; 7 nucleotides agree with TRBD1. CDR1 is SGHVS and CDR2 is FNYEAQ in the germline V gene. Germline trimming cut 3 bases from V and 4 bases from J; bases unmatched to any gene: 5. The CDR3 runs 14 residues.

This chain joins TRBV7-9 and TRBJ1-1; maybe TRBD1 (6 bases). Germline V gene sequence: CDR1 SEHNR, CDR2 FQNEAQ (reference sequence). Trimming removed 4 bases at V and 4 bases at J, with 16 bases between. This CDR3 spans 15 amino acids. CDR3 bases: TGTGCCAGCAGCTCCCGGGACATTCGAGGCACTGAAGCTTTCTTT. Protein: CASSSRDIRGTEAFF.

This clonotype was counted at least ten times. The V call is TRBV7-9, the J call TRBJ1-4, with D hard to call. Trimming left V 6 bases short and J 4 bases short, with 15 bases between. The CDR3 loop spans 15 amino acids. Germline-derived CDR1 and CDR2 are SEHNR and FQNEAQ (reference sequence). Written as DNA, the CDR3 is TGTGCCAGCAGTGGATTACAGCCACTTAATGAAAAACTGTTTTTT. Translated, it gives CASSGLQPLNEKLFF.

As to this clonotype: This may be a read error, as it is one base from a much larger clone. The rearrangement joins TRBV12-3 or TRBV12-4 to TRBJ1-2; 7 bases are a match to TRBD1. This CDR3 has 14 residues. The trim removed 6 bases at V and 4 bases at J, leaving 8 bases unmatched. The CDR3 DNA follows: TGTGCCAGCAGGCGAGGGGGCCGCGGCTATGGCTACACCTTC. It translates to CASRRGGRGYGYTF.

This clonotype was picked up many times. The chain combines TRBV7-6 with TRBJ2-2; 8 bases map to TRBD2. The CDR3 consists of 15 residues. With 8 bases clipped from V and 5 bases from J, the junction kept 10 bases outside the gene matches. CDR1 is SGHVS and CDR2 is FNYEAQ in the germline V gene. CDR3 nucleotide sequence: TGTGCCAGCGTTCGCGGGGGGCCGGGTACCGGGGAGCTGTTTTTT. Its protein product is CASVRGGPGTGELFF. Full variable domain (rest looked up from reference TRBV7-6 and TRBJ2-2): GAGVSQSPRYKVTKRGQDVALRCDPISGHVSLYWYRQALGQGPEFLTYFNYEAQQDKSGLPNDRFSAERPEGSISTLTIQRTEQRDSAMYRCASVRGGPGTGELFFGEGSRLTVL.

The table lists this clonotype with a few counts. The V gene is TRBV5-5, the J gene TRBJ1-6, with 8 bases that match TRBD1. The V and J ends lost 4 bases and 9 bases, in that order; junction bases with no gene match: 6. CDR1 and CDR2 (germline): SGHKS, YYEKEE (reference sequence). This CDR3 comprises 14 residues. Written as DNA, the CDR3 is TGTGCCAGCAGCCCGACAGGGGATTCTTCACCCCTCCACTTT. This gives the protein CASSPTGDSSPLHF.

The chain employs TRBV4-1 and TRBJ2-1, with 12 bases lining up with TRBD2. The trim removed 1 base at V and 12 bases at J, leaving 10 bases unmatched. The CDR3 covers 16 residues. From germline, CDR1 is MGHRA and CDR2 YSYEKL. The CDR3 DNA reads as TGCGCCAGCAGCCAAGGGGGCCTAGCGGGGGGGCTTGGGCAGTTCTTC. Translation gives CASSQGGLAGGLGQFF.

In regard to this clonotype: This may come from a read error, since a much larger clone is one base off. This rearrangement joins TRBV7-6 to TRBJ2-6; unclear D gene. The CDR3 extends over 14 amino acids. Germline CDR1 reads SGHVS; CDR2 reads FNYEAQ. The CDR3 coding sequence is TGTGCCAGCAGCCCTCAGCCTGGGACCAACGTCCTGACTTTC. Translating gives CASSPQPGTNVLTF.

This clonotype was detected a few times. The chain uses TRBV20-1 and TRBJ2-7; D is unresolved. The CDR3 consists of 12 residues. V shed 1 base and J shed 0 bases, with 4 bases lying between them. CDR1 DFQATT and CDR2 SNEGSKA come from the germline V gene (reference sequence). The CDR3 reads CSARGTSYEQYV. The CDR3 DNA is TGCAGTGCTAGAGGAACCTCCTACGAGCAGTACGTC.